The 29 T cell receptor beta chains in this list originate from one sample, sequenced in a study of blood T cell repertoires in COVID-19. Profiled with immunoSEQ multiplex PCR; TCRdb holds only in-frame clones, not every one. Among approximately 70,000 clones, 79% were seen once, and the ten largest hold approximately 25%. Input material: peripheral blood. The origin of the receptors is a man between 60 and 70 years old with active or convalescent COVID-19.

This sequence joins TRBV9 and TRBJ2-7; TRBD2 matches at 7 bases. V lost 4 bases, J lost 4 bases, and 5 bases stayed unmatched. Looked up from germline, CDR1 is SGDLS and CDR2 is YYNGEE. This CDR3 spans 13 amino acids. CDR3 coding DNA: TGTGCCAGCAGCCCTCGGGGGGATTACGAGCAGTACTTC. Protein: CASSPRGDYEQYF.

CDR3 region: CASIGAPHNTDTQYF. CDR3 nucleotides: TGCGCCAGCATAGGGGCTCCTCATAACACAGATACGCAGTATTTT. The chain couples TRBV5-1 to TRBJ2-3, with D possibly TRBD1 on 5 matching bases. Germline V CDR1 and CDR2: SGHRS, YFSETQ. The CDR3 length is 15 residues. V dropped 6 bases and J dropped 2 bases, with 16 bases sitting between them.

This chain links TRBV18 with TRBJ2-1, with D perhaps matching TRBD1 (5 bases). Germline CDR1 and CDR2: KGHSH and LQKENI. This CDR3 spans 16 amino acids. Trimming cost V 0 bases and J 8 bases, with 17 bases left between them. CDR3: CASSPPGLGGVDEQFF. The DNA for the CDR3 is TGTGCCAGCTCACCACCGGGGCTCGGTGGTGTGGATGAGCAGTTCTTC.

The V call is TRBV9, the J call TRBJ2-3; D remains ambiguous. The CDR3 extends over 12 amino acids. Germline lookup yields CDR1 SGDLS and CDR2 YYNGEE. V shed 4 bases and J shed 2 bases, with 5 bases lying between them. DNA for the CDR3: TGTGCCAGCAGCTCCAACACAGATACGCAGTATTTT. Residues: CASSSNTDTQYF. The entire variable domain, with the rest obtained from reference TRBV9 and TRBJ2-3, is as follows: DSGVTQTPKHLITATGQRVTLRCSPRSGDLSVYWYQQSLDQGLQFLIQYYNGEERAKGNILERFSAQQFPDLHSELNLSSLELGDSALYFCASSSNTDTQYFGPGTRLTVL.

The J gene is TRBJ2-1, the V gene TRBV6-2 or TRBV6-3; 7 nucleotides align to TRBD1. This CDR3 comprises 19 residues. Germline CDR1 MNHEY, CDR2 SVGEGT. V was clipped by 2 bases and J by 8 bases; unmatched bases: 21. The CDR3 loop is CASSYRRDRGWNGGDEQFF. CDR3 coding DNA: TGTGCCAGCAGTTACCGCCGGGACAGAGGATGGAATGGAGGTGATGAGCAGTTCTTC.

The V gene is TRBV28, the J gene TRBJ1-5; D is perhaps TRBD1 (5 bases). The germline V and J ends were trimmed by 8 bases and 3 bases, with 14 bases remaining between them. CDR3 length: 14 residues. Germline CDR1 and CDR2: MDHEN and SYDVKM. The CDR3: CASFSGRINQPQHF. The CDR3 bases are TGTGCCAGCTTCTCAGGGCGGATCAATCAGCCCCAGCATTTT.

The CDR3 nucleotides read TGTGCCAGTAGTATTGTTGGGGGCCGCCAGCACACAGATACGCAGTATTTT. Protein sequence: CASSIVGGRQHTDTQYF. This chain connects TRBV19 to TRBJ2-3; D may be TRBD1 (6 bases). Germline loops: CDR1 LNHDA, CDR2 SQIVND (reference sequence). This CDR3 is 17 amino acids long. Trimming cost V 3 bases and J 2 bases, with 18 bases left between them.

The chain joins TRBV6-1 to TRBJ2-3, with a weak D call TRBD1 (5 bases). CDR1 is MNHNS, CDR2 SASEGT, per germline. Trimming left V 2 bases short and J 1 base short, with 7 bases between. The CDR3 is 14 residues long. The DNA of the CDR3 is TGTGCCAGCAGTGAAACAGGCCGCACAGATACGCAGTATTTT. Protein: CASSETGRTDTQYF.

In nucleotides, the CDR3 is TGTGCCAGCTCACCAGGCTCACAGGGGATATACGGCTACACCTTC. Protein product: CASSPGSQGIYGYTF. The gene calls are TRBV18 and TRBJ1-2; 7 nucleotides match TRBD1. Looked up from germline, CDR1 is KGHSH and CDR2 is LQKENI. J was trimmed by 8 bases and V by 2 bases; bases with no gene match: 11. This CDR3 region has 15 residues. Full variable domain (missing parts from reference TRBV18 and TRBJ1-2): NAGVMQNPRHLVRRRGQEARLRCSPMKGHSHVYWYRQLPEEGLKFMVYLQKENIIDESGMPKERFSAEFPKEGPSILRIQQVVRGDSAAYFCASSPGSQGIYGYTFGSGTRLTVV.

CDR3 region: CASRSVEDTQYF. The CDR3 nucleotides are TGCGCCAGCCGTTCAGTTGAAGATACGCAGTATTTT. V and J are TRBV5-1 and TRBJ2-3; D is undetermined. Per the germline V gene, CDR1 is SGHRS and CDR2 is YFSETQ. The CDR3 is made up of 12 amino acids. V dropped 7 bases and J dropped 5 bases, with 11 bases sitting between them.

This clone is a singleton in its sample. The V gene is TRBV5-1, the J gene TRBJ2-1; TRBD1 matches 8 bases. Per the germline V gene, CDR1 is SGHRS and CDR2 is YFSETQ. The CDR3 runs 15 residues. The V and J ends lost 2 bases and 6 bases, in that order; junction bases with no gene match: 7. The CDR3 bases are TGCGCCAGCAGCTTTTTGGACAGGGAAACCAATGAGCAGTTCTTC. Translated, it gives CASSFLDRETNEQFF.

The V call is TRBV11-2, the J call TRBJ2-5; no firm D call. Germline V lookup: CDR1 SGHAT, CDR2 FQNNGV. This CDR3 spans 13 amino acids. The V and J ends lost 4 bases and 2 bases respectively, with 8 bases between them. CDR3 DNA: TGTGCCAGCAGCTGGAGTGGTCAAGAGACCCAGTACTTC. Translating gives CASSWSGQETQYF.

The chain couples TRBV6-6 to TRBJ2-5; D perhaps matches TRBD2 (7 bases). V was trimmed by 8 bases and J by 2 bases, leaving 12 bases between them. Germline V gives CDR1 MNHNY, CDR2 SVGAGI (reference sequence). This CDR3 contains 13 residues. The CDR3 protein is CASGGDKQETQYF. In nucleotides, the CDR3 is TGTGCCAGCGGGGGGGACAAGCAAGAGACCCAGTACTTC.

The CDR3 nucleotides read TGTGCCTGGAGTCCCCGGACAGGGGTAATCTACGAGCAGTACTTC. Its protein product is CAWSPRTGVIYEQYF. The rearrangement uses TRBV30 and TRBJ2-7, with TRBD1 identical over 9 bases. Trimming took 2 bases from V and 3 from J; bases not matched to a gene: 8. The CDR3 totals 15 residues. Germline V gene lookup returns CDR1 GTSNPN and CDR2 SVGIG (reference sequence).

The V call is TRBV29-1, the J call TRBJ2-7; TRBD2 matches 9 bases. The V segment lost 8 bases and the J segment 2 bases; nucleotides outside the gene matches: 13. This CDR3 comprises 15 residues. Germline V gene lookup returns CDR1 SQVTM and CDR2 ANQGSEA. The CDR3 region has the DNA TGCAGCCCTCGCCCAGTAGCGGGGGTAGCCTACGAGCAGTACTTC. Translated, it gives CSPRPVAGVAYEQYF.

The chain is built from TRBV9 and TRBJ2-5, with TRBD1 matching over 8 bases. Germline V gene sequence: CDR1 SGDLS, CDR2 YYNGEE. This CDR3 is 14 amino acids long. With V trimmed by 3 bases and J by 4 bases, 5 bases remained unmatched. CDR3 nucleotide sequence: TGTGCCAGCAGCGCCGGACAGGGCCCAGAGACCCAGTACTTC. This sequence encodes CASSAGQGPETQYF.

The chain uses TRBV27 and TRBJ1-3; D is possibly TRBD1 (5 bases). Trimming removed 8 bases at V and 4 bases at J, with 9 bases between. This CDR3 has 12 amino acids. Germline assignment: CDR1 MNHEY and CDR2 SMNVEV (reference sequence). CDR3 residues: CASGRAGNTIYF. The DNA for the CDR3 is TGTGCCAGCGGCAGGGCCGGAAACACCATATATTTT.

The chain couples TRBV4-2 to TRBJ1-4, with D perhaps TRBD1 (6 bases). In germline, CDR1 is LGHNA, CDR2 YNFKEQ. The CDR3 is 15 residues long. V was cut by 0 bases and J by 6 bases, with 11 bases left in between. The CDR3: CASSQEGAGDEKLFF. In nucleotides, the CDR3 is TGTGCCAGCAGCCAAGAGGGGGCAGGGGATGAAAAACTGTTTTTT.

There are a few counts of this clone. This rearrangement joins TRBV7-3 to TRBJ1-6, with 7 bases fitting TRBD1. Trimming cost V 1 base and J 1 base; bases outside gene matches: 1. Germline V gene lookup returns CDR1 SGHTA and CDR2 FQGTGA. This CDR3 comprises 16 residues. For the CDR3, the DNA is TGTGCCAGCAGCTTAAAGGGGGCTTCCTATAATTCACCCCTCCACTTT. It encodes CASSLKGASYNSPLHF.

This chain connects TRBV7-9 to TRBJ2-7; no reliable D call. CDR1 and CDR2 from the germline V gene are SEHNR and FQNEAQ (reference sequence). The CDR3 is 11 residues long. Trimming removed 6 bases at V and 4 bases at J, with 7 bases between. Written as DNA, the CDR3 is TGTGCCAGCAGTATAACTTACGAGCAGTACTTC. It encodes CASSITYEQYF.

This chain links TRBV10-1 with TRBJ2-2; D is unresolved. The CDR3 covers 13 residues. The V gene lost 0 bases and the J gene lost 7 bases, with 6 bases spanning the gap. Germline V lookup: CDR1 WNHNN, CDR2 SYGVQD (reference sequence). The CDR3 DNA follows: TGCGCCAGCAGTGAGTCAGGAGACGGGGAGCTGTTTTTT. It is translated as CASSESGDGELFF.

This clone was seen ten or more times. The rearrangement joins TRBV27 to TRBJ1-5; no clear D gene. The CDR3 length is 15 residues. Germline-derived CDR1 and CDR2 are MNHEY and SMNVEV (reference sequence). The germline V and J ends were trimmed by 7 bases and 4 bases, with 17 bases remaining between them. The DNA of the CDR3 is TGTGCCAGCAATTCCCTCGCAGGTTGGAATCAGCCCCAGCATTTT. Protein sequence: CASNSLAGWNQPQHF.

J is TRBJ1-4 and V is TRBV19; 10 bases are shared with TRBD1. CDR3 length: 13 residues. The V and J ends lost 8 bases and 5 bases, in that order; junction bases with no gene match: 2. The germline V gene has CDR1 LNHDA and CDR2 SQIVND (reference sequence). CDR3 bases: TGTGCCAGTCGGGACAGGGGAAATGAAAAACTGTTTTTT. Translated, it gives CASRDRGNEKLFF.

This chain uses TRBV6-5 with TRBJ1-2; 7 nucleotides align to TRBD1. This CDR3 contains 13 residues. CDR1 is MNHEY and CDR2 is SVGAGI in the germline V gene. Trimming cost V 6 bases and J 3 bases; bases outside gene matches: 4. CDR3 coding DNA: TGTGCCAGCAGCCTCACAGGGGACTATGGCTACACCTTC. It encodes CASSLTGDYGYTF.

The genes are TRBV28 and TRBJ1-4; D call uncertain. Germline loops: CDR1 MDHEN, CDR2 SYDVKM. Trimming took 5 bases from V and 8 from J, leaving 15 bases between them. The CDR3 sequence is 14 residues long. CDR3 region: CASSATTGTEKLFF. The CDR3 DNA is TGTGCCAGCAGTGCAACGACGGGTACCGAAAAACTGTTTTTT.

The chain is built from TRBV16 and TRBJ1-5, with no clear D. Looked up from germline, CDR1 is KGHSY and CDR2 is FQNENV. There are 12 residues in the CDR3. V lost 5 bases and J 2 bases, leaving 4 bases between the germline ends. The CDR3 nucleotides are TGTGCCAGCAGCGAGGGCAATCAGCCCCAGCATTTT. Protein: CASSEGNQPQHF. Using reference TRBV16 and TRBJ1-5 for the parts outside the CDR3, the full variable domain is GEEVAQTPKHLVRGEGQKAKLYCAPIKGHSYVFWYQQVLKNEFKFLISFQNENVFDETGMPKERFSAKCLPNSPCSLEIQATKLEDSAVYFCASSEGNQPQHFGDGTRLSIL.

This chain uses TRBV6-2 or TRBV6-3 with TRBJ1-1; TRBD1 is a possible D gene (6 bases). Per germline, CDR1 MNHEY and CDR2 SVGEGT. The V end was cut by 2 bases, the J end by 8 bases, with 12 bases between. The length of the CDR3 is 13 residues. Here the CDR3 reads CASSYRDNVEAFF. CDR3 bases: TGTGCCAGCAGTTACCGGGACAATGTCGAAGCTTTCTTT.

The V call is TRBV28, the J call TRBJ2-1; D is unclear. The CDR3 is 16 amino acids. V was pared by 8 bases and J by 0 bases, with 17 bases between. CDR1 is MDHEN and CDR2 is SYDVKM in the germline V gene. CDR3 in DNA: TGTGCCAGCGATAGCTCCGCCGGATCCTCCTACAATGAGCAGTTCTTC. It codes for CASDSSAGSSYNEQFF. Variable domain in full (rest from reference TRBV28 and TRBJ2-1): DVKVTQSSRYLVKRTGEKVFLECVQDMDHENMFWYRQDPGLGLRLIYFSYDVKMKEKGDIPEGYSVSREKKERFSLILESASTNQTSMYLCASDSSAGSSYNEQFFGPGTRLTVL.

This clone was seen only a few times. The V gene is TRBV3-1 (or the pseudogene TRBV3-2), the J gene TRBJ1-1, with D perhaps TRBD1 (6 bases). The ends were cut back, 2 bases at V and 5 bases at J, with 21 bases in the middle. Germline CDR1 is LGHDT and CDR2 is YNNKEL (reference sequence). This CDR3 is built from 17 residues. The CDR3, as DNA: TGTGCCAGCAGCCAACCCCATTCACAGGGCCCCCGGACTGAAGCTTTCTTT. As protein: CASSQPHSQGPRTEAFF.